This passage covers 6 T cell receptor beta chains from one sample sequenced in a study of blood T cell repertoires in COVID-19. TCRdb's table, derived via immunoSEQ multiplex PCR, lists solely in-frame clones and lacks some. The sample holds 150,000 to 180,000 clones, about 80% seen once. The sample consisted of PBMCs or T cells enriched from blood (not recorded which). These receptors were taken from a man in his forties or fifties who had recovered from COVID-19.

The V call is TRBV5-1, the J call TRBJ1-1, with 7 bases that match TRBD1. V lost 2 bases and J lost 11; bases outside the gene matches: 9. This CDR3 comprises 13 residues. In germline, CDR1 is SGHRS, CDR2 YFSETQ. The CDR3 DNA is TGCGCCAGCAGCTTATGGACAGGTTCGGACGCTTTCTTT. It translates to CASSLWTGSDAFF. The full variable domain, completed using reference TRBV5-1 and TRBJ1-1, is KAGVTQTPRYLIKTRGQQVTLSCSPISGHRSVSWYQQTPGQGLQFLFEYFSETQRNKGNFPGRFSGRQFSNSRSEMNVSTLELGDSALYLCASSLWTGSDAFFGQGTRLTVV.

The V gene is TRBV25-1, the J gene TRBJ1-1; D possibly corresponds to TRBD1 (5 bases). The V end was cut by 8 bases, the J end by 7 bases, with 11 bases between. Germline values: CDR1 MGHDK, CDR2 SYGVNS. This CDR3 has 11 residues. CDR3 region: CASVGGVEAFF. DNA for the CDR3: TGTGCCAGCGTCGGGGGAGTTGAAGCTTTCTTT.

This chain links TRBV5-1 with TRBJ2-2, with D maybe TRBD1 (6 bases). CDR1 is SGHRS and CDR2 is YFSETQ in the germline V gene. V lost 4 bases, J lost 3 bases, and 19 bases lay in between. The CDR3 is made up of 17 amino acids. CDR3 DNA sequence: TGCGCCAGCAGCCTACCCCCGCAGGGGCCTTACACCGGGGAGCTGTTTTTT. It yields the protein CASSLPPQGPYTGELFF.

This clone was counted only a few times. The chain is built from TRBV7-2 and TRBJ2-1; the match to TRBD2 covers 9 bases. From germline, CDR1 is SGHTA and CDR2 FQGNSA. This CDR3 is 15 amino acids long. Unmatched junction bases numbered 6, after V lost 5 bases and J lost 4 bases. The CDR3 loop reads CASSVTSGQYNEQFF. The DNA for the CDR3 is TGTGCCAGCAGCGTCACTAGCGGGCAGTACAATGAGCAGTTCTTC.

This clone was detected only a few times. The rearrangement joins TRBV9 to TRBJ2-5; 14 nucleotides align to TRBD2. Germline trimming cut 4 bases from V and 10 bases from J; bases unmatched to any gene: 6. This CDR3 has 14 residues. Germline lookup yields CDR1 SGDLS and CDR2 YYNGEE. CDR3: CASSLRTSGGIQYF. CDR3 coding DNA: TGTGCCAGCAGCCTCCGGACTAGCGGGGGGATCCAGTACTTC.

This clone was detected many times. This sequence joins TRBV28 and TRBJ2-7, with a possible D match to TRBD1 (6 bases). Germline CDR1 reads MDHEN; CDR2 reads SYDVKM. With 5 bases removed from V and 0 bases from J, the gap between germline ends came to 14 bases. CDR3 length: 15 residues. CDR3 bases: TGTGCCAGCAGTGCCGGGACATCGCCCTCCTACGAGCAGTACTTC. Translation gives CASSAGTSPSYEQYF.